A selection of T cell receptor beta chains follows, all from one sample in a study of OX40 agonist ivuxolimab in advanced cancers. Assay used: immunoSEQ multiplex PCR; TCRdb lists only in-frame clones, some missing. The sample lists roughly 40,000 clones; about 85% were seen once. Sequenced material: CD4+ or CD8+ T cells sorted from blood, taken in a trial of the OX40 agonist ivuxolimab. These receptor sequences come from an adult with an advanced solid tumor such as melanoma, head and neck, liver or kidney cancer. Both conserved end residues are part of each CDR3. The D gene is left open where the match is weak. The size entry is marked missing in some rows and otherwise reads once, few, many or a size class.

J gene	D gene	V gene	clone size	CDR3 protein	CDR3 DNA
TRBJ1-2	.	TRBV5-1	.	CASSQPRLRFWGYTF	TGCGCCAGCAGCCAACCCAGGCTTAGATTCTGGGGCTACACCTTC
TRBJ1-1	TRBD1	TRBV19	once	CASSIGSGGITEAFF	TGTGCCAGTAGTATAGGGTCAGGGGGCATCACTGAAGCTTTCTTT
TRBJ1-2	.	TRBV27	.	CASSFAGPYGYTF	TGTGCCAGCAGTTTTGCAGGCCCCTATGGCTACACCTTC
TRBJ2-6	.	TRBV28	once	CASSLQGSGANVLTF	TGTGCCAGCAGTTTACAGGGTTCCGGGGCCAACGTCCTGACTTTC
TRBJ1-5	TRBD1	TRBV27	.	CASSPGTGFQPQHF	TGTGCCAGCAGTCCTGGGACAGGGTTTCAGCCCCAGCATTTT
TRBJ2-2	.	TRBV27	few	CASSSFTGELFF	TGTGCCAGCAGTTCTTTCACCGGGGAGCTGTTTTTT
TRBJ2-3	TRBD2	TRBV7-3	.	CASSSTSGSYDTQYF	TGTGCCAGCAGCTCGACTAGCGGGAGTTATGATACGCAGTATTTT
TRBJ2-5	.	TRBV19	.	CASERGRGDETQYF	TGTGCCAGTGAGAGGGGAAGGGGTGATGAGACCCAGTACTTC
TRBJ1-5	.	TRBV9	few	CASSPGRDSHQPQHF	TGTGCCAGCAGCCCTGGCCGGGACTCACATCAGCCCCAGCATTTT
TRBJ1-3	TRBD1	TRBV28	large	CASSFRDRDSGNTIYF	TGTGCCAGCAGTTTTCGGGACAGGGACTCTGGAAACACCATATATTTT
TRBJ2-1	TRBD2	TRBV5-6	.	CASSLGGNEQFF	TGTGCCAGCAGCCTGGGGGGGAATGAGCAGTTCTTC
TRBJ2-7	.	TRBV4-1	.	CASSQEYAVDFWYEQYF	TGCGCCAGCAGCCAAGAATATGCTGTAGACTTTTGGTACGAGCAGTACTTC
TRBJ2-3	TRBD2	TRBV30	.	CASEGLAGGTDTQYF	TGTGCCTCGGAGGGACTAGCGGGCGGCACAGATACGCAGTATTTT
TRBJ1-2	.	TRBV19	.	CASSSPGGYRYTF	TGTGCCAGTAGTAGCCCTGGGGGGTATCGCTACACCTTC
TRBJ2-2	TRBD2	TRBV9	.	CASSVARASGNTGELFF	TGTGCCAGCAGCGTAGCGCGGGCTAGCGGGAACACCGGGGAGCTGTTTTTT
TRBJ2-1	.	TRBV30	.	CAWSITSLHREQFF	TGTGCCTGGAGTATAACTAGCCTCCACCGGGAGCAGTTCTTC
TRBJ1-2	.	TRBV5-1	few	CASSLGHRAVDGYTF	TGCGCCAGCAGCTTAGGGCACAGGGCAGTGGATGGCTACACCTTC
TRBJ2-3	.	TRBV6-4	.	CASSDEAGPTDTQYF	TGTGCCAGCAGTGACGAGGCCGGCCCCACAGATACGCAGTATTTT
TRBJ1-1	.	TRBV4-3	once	CASTPGRTIDTEAFF	TGCGCCAGCACCCCGGGACGGACAATTGACACTGAAGCTTTCTTT
TRBJ1-4	TRBD1	TRBV5-8	.	CASSLTWGVTGDREKLFF	TGTGCCAGCAGCCTTACCTGGGGGGTGACAGGGGATCGTGAAAAACTGTTTTTT
TRBJ2-2	TRBD2	TRBV9	.	CATRQAGKDGELFF	TGTGCCACCCGCCAAGCGGGAAAGGACGGGGAGCTGTTTTTT
TRBJ2-5	.	TRBV9	once	CASSVVSSSGLQETQYF	TGTGCCAGCAGCGTAGTGTCTTCGTCGGGCCTCCAAGAGACCCAGTACTTC
TRBJ1-5	TRBD1	TRBV4-2	few	CASSQRQGWSNQPQHF	TGTGCCAGCAGCCAGAGACAGGGTTGGAGCAATCAGCCCCAGCATTTT
TRBJ1-4	TRBD1	TRBV7-6	.	CASSLDRVAANEKLFF	TGTGCCAGCAGCCTTGACAGGGTTGCAGCTAATGAAAAACTGTTTTTT
TRBJ2-3	TRBD1	TRBV7-3	.	CASSRPGQGRDTQYF	TGTGCCAGCAGTCGGCCGGGACAGGGAAGGGATACGCAGTATTTT
TRBJ1-2	.	TRBV29-1	.	CSVESDYGYTF	TGCAGCGTTGAATCTGACTATGGCTACACCTTC
TRBJ1-5	.	TRBV30	large	CAWSPGFGSQPQHF	TGTGCCTGGAGCCCCGGATTCGGCAGTCAGCCCCAGCATTTT
TRBJ2-3	.	TRBV7-8	.	CASSSTGWDTQYF	TGTGCCAGCAGCTCCACAGGGTGGGATACGCAGTATTTT
TRBJ1-2	.	TRBV19	.	CASSLSRGPNYGYTF	TGTGCCAGTAGTCTTTCCCGCGGTCCTAACTATGGCTACACCTTC
TRBJ2-7	.	TRBV4-1	.	CASSRVRGDEQYF	TGCGCCAGCAGCCGCGTGAGAGGGGACGAGCAGTACTTC
TRBJ2-1	TRBD2	TRBV30	.	CAWSVKSGGGNEQFF	TGTGCCTGGAGTGTAAAAAGCGGGGGGGGAAATGAGCAGTTCTTC
TRBJ2-7	TRBD2	TRBV4-3	.	CASSQEKGGRGPYEQYF	TGCGCCAGCAGCCAAGAAAAAGGCGGGAGGGGGCCCTACGAGCAGTACTTC
TRBJ2-1	.	TRBV7-9	.	CASSWGDGNEQFF	TGTGCCAGCAGCTGGGGAGACGGCAATGAGCAGTTCTTC
TRBJ2-7	TRBD1	TRBV7-9	.	CARSPLTGASSYEQYF	TGTGCCAGAAGTCCCTTAACAGGGGCCAGCTCCTACGAGCAGTACTTC
TRBJ2-2	TRBD1	TRBV7-9	few	CASSGGQGSGELFF	TGTGCCAGCAGCGGGGGACAGGGTAGCGGGGAGCTGTTTTTT
TRBJ1-4	TRBD1	TRBV4-1	.	CASSRVTGEDREKLFF	TGCGCCAGCAGCCGCGTGACAGGGGAGGATAGGGAAAAACTGTTTTTT
TRBJ1-2	.	TRBV19	.	CASSILVVRQANYGYTF	TGTGCCAGTAGTATCCTAGTCGTGAGGCAGGCTAACTATGGCTACACCTTC
TRBJ1-2	TRBD1	TRBV5-1	.	CASSSPGQNYGYTF	TGCGCCAGCAGCTCCCCGGGACAGAACTATGGCTACACCTTC
TRBJ1-1	.	TRBV6-5	.	CATNPGQRNTEAFF	TGTGCCACCAACCCGGGACAAAGGAACACTGAAGCTTTCTTT
TRBJ1-5	.	TRBV4-3	.	CASSQGRSNQPQHF	TGCGCCAGCAGCCAAGGCAGGAGCAATCAGCCCCAGCATTTT
TRBJ1-4	.	TRBV7-6	.	CASSFKATNEKLFF	TGTGCCAGCAGCTTTAAGGCGACCAATGAAAAACTGTTTTTT
TRBJ2-7	.	TRBV5-1	.	CASSLVGGPEQYF	TGCGCCAGCAGCTTGGTGGGCGGTCCCGAGCAGTACTTC
TRBJ2-3	TRBD2	TRBV4-1	.	CASSQGAGVRDTQYF	TGCGCCAGCAGCCAAGGAGCGGGAGTGAGGGATACGCAGTATTTT
TRBJ1-1	TRBD1	TRBV11-1	.	CASSLGQGEAFF	TGTGCCAGCAGTTTGGGACAGGGTGAAGCTTTCTTT
TRBJ1-4	.	TRBV7-9	.	CASSLPEGSIGEKLFF	TGTGCCAGCAGCTTACCCGAGGGGAGTATTGGAGAAAAACTGTTTTTT